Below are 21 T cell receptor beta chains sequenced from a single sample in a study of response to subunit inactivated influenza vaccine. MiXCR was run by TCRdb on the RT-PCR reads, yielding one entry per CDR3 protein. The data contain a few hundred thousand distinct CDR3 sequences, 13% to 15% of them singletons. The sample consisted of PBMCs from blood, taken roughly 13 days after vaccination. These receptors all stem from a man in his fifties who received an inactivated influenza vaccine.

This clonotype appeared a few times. CDR3 nucleotide sequence: TGCAGTGCTATACGCCTGGCAGATGGTTACAATGAGCAGTTCTTC. It codes for CSAIRLADGYNEQFF. This rearrangement joins TRBV20-1 to TRBJ2-1; the D is unclear. CDR3 length: 15 residues. The germline CDR1 and CDR2 sequences are DFQATT and SNEGSKA (reference sequence). The germline V and J ends were trimmed by 4 bases and 4 bases, with 17 bases remaining between them.

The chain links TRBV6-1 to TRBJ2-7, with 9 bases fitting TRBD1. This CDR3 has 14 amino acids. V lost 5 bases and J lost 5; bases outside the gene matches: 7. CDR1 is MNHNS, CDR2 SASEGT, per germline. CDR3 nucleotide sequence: TGTGCCAGCAGTAATCCGGGACAGGGAAACGAGCAGTACTTC. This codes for CASSNPGQGNEQYF.

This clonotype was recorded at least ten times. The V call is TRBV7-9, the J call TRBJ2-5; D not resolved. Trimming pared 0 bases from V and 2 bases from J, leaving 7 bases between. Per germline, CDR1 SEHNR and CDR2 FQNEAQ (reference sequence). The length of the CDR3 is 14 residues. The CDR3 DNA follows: TGTGCCAGCAGCTTAGCGGGCGGACAAGAGACCCAGTACTTC. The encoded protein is CASSLAGGQETQYF.

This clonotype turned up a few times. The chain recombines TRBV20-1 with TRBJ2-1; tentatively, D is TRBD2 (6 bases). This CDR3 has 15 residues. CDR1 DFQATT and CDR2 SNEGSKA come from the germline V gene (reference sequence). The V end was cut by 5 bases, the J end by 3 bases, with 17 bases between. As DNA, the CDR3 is TGCAGTGCTGCTCTTGGGGGGAGTCTCTACAATGAGCAGTTCTTC. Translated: CSAALGGSLYNEQFF.

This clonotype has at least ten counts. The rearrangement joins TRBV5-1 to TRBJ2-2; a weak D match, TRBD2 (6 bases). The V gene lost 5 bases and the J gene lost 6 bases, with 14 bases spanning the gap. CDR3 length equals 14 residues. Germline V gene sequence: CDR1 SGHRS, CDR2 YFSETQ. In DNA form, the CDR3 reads TGCGCCAGCAGGCCGACTAGTCGTGCCGGGGAGCTGTTTTTT. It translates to CASRPTSRAGELFF.

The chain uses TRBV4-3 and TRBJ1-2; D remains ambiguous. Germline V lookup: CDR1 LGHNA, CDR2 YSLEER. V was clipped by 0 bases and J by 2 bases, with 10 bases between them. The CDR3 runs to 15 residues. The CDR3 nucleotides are TGCGCCAGCAGCCAAGAATCCAGGTCAAACTATGGCTACACCTTC. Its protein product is CASSQESRSNYGYTF.

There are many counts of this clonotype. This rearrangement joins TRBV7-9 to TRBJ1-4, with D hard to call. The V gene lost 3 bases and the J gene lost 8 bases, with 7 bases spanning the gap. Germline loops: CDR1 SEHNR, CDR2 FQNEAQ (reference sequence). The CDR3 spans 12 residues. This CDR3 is CASSFHGEKLFF. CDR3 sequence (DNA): TGTGCCAGCAGCTTTCACGGAGAAAAACTGTTTTTT.

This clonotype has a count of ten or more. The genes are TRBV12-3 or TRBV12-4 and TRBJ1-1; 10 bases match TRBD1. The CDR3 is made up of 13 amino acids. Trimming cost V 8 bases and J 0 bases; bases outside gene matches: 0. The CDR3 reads CASDRGLNTEAFF. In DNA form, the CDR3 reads TGTGCCAGCGACAGGGGGCTGAACACTGAAGCTTTCTTT.

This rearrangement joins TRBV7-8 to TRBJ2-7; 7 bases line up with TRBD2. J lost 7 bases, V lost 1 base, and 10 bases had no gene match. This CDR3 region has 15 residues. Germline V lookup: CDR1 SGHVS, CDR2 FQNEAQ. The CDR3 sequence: CASSLGGGSLSEQYF. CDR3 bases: TGTGCCAGCAGCTTAGGAGGCGGGAGTTTGAGTGAGCAGTACTTC.

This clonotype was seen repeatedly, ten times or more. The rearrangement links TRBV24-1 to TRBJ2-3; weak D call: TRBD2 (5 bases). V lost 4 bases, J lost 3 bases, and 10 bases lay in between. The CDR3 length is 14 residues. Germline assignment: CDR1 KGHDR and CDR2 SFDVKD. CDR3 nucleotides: TGTGCCACCAGTGACCCGGGAAGAACAGATACGCAGTATTTT. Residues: CATSDPGRTDTQYF.

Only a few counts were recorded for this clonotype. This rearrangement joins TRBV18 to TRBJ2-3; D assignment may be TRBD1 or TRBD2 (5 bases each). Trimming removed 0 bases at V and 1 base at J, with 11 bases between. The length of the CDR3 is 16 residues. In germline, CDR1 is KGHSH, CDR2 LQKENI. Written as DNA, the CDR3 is TGTGCCAGCTCACCACCGGGACGGACGGGCACAGATACGCAGTATTTT. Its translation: CASSPPGRTGTDTQYF.

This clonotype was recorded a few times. DNA of the CDR3: TGTGCCAGCTCACCACTGACAGGTCTTTTAACCTACAATGAGCAGTTCTTC. This translates into CASSPLTGLLTYNEQFF. The chain links TRBV18 to TRBJ2-1, with a weak D call TRBD1 (6 bases). The CDR3 runs 17 residues. V was cut by 1 base and J by 2 bases, with 15 bases left in between. Per the germline V gene, CDR1 is KGHSH and CDR2 is LQKENI.

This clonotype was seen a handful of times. The CDR3 here is CASSLLPAYNEQFF. For the CDR3, the DNA is TGTGCCAGCAGTCTCCTGCCGGCCTACAATGAGCAGTTCTTC. The chain combines TRBV6-1 with TRBJ2-1; D call uncertain. The CDR3 loop spans 14 amino acids. With 5 bases removed from V and 2 bases from J, the gap between germline ends came to 10 bases. Germline V lookup: CDR1 MNHNS, CDR2 SASEGT.

The CDR3: CASGLGQGARDEQYF. The CDR3 region has the DNA TGTGCCAGCGGACTTGGACAGGGGGCGCGGGACGAGCAGTACTTC. The chain recombines TRBV12-3 or TRBV12-4 with TRBJ2-7; the match to TRBD1 covers 11 bases. The junction had 11 bases not matched to a gene; V was cut back by 8 bases and J by 5 bases. This CDR3 spans 15 amino acids.

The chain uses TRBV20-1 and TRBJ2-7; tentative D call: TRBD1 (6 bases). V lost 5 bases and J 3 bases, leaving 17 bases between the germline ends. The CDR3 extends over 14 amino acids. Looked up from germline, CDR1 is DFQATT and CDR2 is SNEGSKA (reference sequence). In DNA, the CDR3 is TGCAGTGCTGGGATGACAGGCTACCTCTACGAGCAGTACTTC. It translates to CSAGMTGYLYEQYF.

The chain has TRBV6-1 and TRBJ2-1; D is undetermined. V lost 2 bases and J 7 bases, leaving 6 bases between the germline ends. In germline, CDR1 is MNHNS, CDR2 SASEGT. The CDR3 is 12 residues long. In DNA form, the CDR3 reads TGTGCCAGCAGTGAAAGGATAAATGAGCAGTTCTTC. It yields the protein CASSERINEQFF.

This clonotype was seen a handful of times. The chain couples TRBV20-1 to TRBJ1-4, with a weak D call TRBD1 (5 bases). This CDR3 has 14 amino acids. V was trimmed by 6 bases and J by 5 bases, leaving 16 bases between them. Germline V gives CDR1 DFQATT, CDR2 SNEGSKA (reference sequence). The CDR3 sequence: CSAAKGSLNEKLFF. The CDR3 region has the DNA TGCAGTGCGGCCAAGGGGAGTCTAAATGAAAAACTGTTTTTT.

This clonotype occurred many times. The CDR3 loop is CASSVATGELFF. The DNA for the CDR3 is TGTGCCAGCAGCGTGGCGACCGGGGAGCTGTTTTTT. The V and J genes are TRBV9 and TRBJ2-2; D unresolved. Trimming stripped 2 bases from V and 5 bases from J, with 4 bases between. The germline V gene encodes CDR1 SGDLS and CDR2 YYNGEE. CDR3 length equals 12 residues.

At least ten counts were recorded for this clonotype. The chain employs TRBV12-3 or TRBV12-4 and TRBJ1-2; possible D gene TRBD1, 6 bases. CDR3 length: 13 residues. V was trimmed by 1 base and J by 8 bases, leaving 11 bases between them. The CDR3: CASSLGRGHGYTF. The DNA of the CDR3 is TGTGCCAGCAGTTTAGGCAGGGGACACGGCTACACCTTC.

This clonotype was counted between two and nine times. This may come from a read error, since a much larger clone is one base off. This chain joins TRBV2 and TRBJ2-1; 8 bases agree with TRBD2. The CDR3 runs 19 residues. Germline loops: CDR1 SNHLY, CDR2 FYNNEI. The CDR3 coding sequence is TGTACCATCTGTTTCGGGCCTGTCGGCGGGAGGATACCCTACAATGAGCAGTTCTTC. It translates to CTICFGPVGGRIPYNEQFF. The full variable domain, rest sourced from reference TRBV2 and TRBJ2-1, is EPEVTQTPSHQVTQMGQEVILRCVPISNHLYFYWYRQILGQKVEFLVSFYNNEISEKSEIFDDQFSVERPDGSNFTLKIRSTKLEDSAMYFCTICFGPVGGRIPYNEQFFGPGTRLTVL.

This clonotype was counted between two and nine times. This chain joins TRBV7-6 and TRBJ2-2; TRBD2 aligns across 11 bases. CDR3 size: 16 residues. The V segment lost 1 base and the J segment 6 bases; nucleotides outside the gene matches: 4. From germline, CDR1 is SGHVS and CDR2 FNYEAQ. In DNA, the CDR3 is TGTGCCAGCAGCTTAGTACTAGCGGGAGATCCCGGGGAGCTGTTTTTT. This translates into CASSLVLAGDPGELFF.